The T cell receptor beta chain described here comes from a study of spatial heterogeneity in lung cancer. This clonotype was seen more than once but under ten times. The presence of a unique molecular identifier marked each TCR cDNA molecule. TCRdb redid the calling of the 5' RACE reads with MiXCR, one entry per CDR3 protein. The sample contains 85,000 to 100,000 distinct CDR3 sequences, approximately 19% of which appear only once. Time point noted: blood at routine non-recurrence follow-up after resection. This CDR3 is 16 amino acids long. In germline, CDR1 is SGHNT, CDR2 YENEEA. Trimming at V came to 5 bases and at J to 6 bases, leaving 10 bases not matched to a gene.

The material was PBMCs, obtained at follow-up. V and J are TRBV11-3 and TRBJ2-1, with TRBD2 matching over 10 bases. The receptor was isolated from a male donor with early-stage non-small cell lung cancer. CDR3 DNA: TGTGCCAGCAGCCTTACGACGACTAGCGGGCCCAATGAGCAGTTCTTC. This translates into CASSLTTTSGPNEQFF.